Presented here are 8 T cell receptor beta chains from one specimen sequenced in a study of beta chain features in type 1 diabetes. Sequenced material consisted of expressed TCRB transcripts (all of the isolated RNA was reverse transcribed). Sequencing was performed with immunoSEQ multiplex PCR; in TCRdb, only in-frame clones are kept and a portion is missing. The sample yields 900,000 or so clones, about a sixth seen once. The specimen sequenced was naive CD4+ T cells from blood. The receptor source for this set is a woman under 30 in good health.

This clone was counted only a few times. This sequence joins TRBV5-1 and TRBJ2-2, with D possibly being TRBD1 (6 bases). V lost 0 bases to trimming and J lost 2 bases, with 8 bases between them. Germline CDR1 reads SGHRS; CDR2 reads YFSETQ. The CDR3 loop spans 15 amino acids. The chain's CDR3 is CASSLVGGNTGELFF. The CDR3 DNA follows: TGCGCCAGCAGCTTGGTTGGGGGCAACACCGGGGAGCTGTTTTTT.

The chain joins TRBV2 to TRBJ1-2; 7 bases line up with TRBD1. V lost 5 bases to trimming and J lost 9 bases; unmatched junction nucleotides: 12. The CDR3 is made up of 14 amino acids. Germline V CDR1 and CDR2: SNHLY, FYNNEI. DNA for the CDR3: TGTGCCAGCAGTCCAATTAGACAGGGTTTTAGCTACACCTTC. This sequence encodes CASSPIRQGFSYTF.

This rearrangement joins TRBV7-8 to TRBJ2-1, with 14 bases fitting TRBD2. Germline V gene sequence: CDR1 SGHVS, CDR2 FQNEAQ. The ends lost 5 bases at V and 7 bases at J; junction bases unmatched: 7. This CDR3 contains 16 residues. The chain's CDR3 is CASSLEGLAGGNEQFF. Here the CDR3 DNA reads TGTGCCAGCAGCCTTGAAGGACTAGCGGGAGGAAATGAGCAGTTCTTC.

In the case of this clone: This sample includes further DNA sequences coding for the same CDR3. This chain connects TRBV9 to TRBJ1-2; tentative D call: TRBD1 (5 bases). CDR3 length: 13 amino acids. The V and J ends lost 2 bases and 1 base respectively, with 6 bases between them. Per the germline V gene, CDR1 is SGDLS and CDR2 is YYNGEE. As DNA, the CDR3 is TGTGCCAGCAGCGTCGACAGTAACTATGGCTACACCTTC. Translated: CASSVDSNYGYTF.

This clone was counted a few times. This sequence joins TRBV28 and TRBJ2-1; the D gene could be TRBD1 or TRBD2 (6 bases each). Trimming removed 3 bases from V and 6 bases from J, with 15 bases in between. This CDR3 contains 15 residues. The germline V gene has CDR1 MDHEN and CDR2 SYDVKM. DNA of the CDR3: TGTGCCAGCAGTTTTATGCCGGGGGCGCGCAATGAGCAGTTCTTC. Its translation: CASSFMPGARNEQFF.

The rearrangement links TRBV19 to TRBJ2-1; 10 bases agree with TRBD2. Trimming took 8 bases from V and 7 from J; bases not matched to a gene: 11. CDR3 length equals 15 residues. Per germline, CDR1 LNHDA and CDR2 SQIVND (reference sequence). The DNA for the CDR3 is TGTGCCAGTCATGGAGGGACTAGCGCGATAAATGAGCAGTTCTTC. Translation: CASHGGTSAINEQFF. The whole variable domain, remainder taken from reference TRBV19 and TRBJ2-1, is DGGITQSPKYLFRKEGQNVTLSCEQNLNHDAMYWYRQDPGQGLRLIYYSQIVNDFQKGDIAEGYSVSREKKESFPLTVTSAQKNPTAFYLCASHGGTSAINEQFFGPGTRLTVL.

This chain links TRBV6-5 with TRBJ2-2; the D is unclear. This CDR3 contains 15 residues. Germline V CDR1 and CDR2: MNHEY, SVGAGI. Between the trimmed V and J ends, which lost 4 bases and 4 bases, there was a span of 13 bases. CDR3 residues: CASSSTIASTGELFF. The CDR3 nucleotides read TGTGCCAGCAGTTCCACCATAGCCAGCACCGGGGAGCTGTTTTTT.

V usage is TRBV11-3 and J usage is TRBJ2-1; D is undetermined. The germline V and J ends were trimmed by 0 bases and 7 bases, with 13 bases remaining between them. The V gene's germline CDR1 is SGHNT and CDR2 YENEEA. This CDR3 is built from 15 residues. As DNA, the CDR3 is TGTGCCAGCAGCTTAGAAGGCAGGCTAGGGAATGAGCAGTTCTTC. Translating it yields CASSLEGRLGNEQFF.